This T cell receptor (beta chain) was retrieved from a study of blood T cell repertoires in COVID-19 (TCRdb year 2020). Concerning the study at large: Samples from collaborators originated in the United States, Italy and Spain and spanned both the acute and convalescent phases of COVID-19. The prospective study material was composed of cDNA or gDNA derived from T cells, B-cell-depleted T cells, or PBMCs. The dataset comprised deeply sampled blood TCRbeta repertoires from subjects exposed to, actively infected with, or recovered from COVID-19. The repertoires were made available in a free public database intended to serve as a resource for research on the immune response to SARS-CoV-2. Samples came from the ongoing ImmuneRACE study (first 160 participants) plus 1,254 subjects from 6 global collaborators. A de-identified subject ID, COVID-19 status, age in years and sex were almost always included in the sample metadata. Where HLA class I and class II types were available, the types were taken from metadata supplied by the sample provider, not from assay-based typing. What the study reported, not specific to this receptor: The amount of clinical and demographic metadata varied by source and participant and was provided uncurated.

Between the V and J ends, shortened by 4 bases and 5 bases respectively, the junction contains 20 bases. Via the germline V gene, CDR1 is KGHDR and CDR2 SFDVKD. From cysteine to phenylalanine, the CDR3 is 17 amino acids long. Of the read, only the CDR3 DNA is kept; its 51 bases are in frame from base 1. Collaborating institutions collected whole blood in K2EDTA tubes following their own protocols. Collaborator samples were shipped for TCRbeta analysis as frozen whole blood, isolated PBMCs, or DNA extracted from either sample type. This clone appeared a single time. Its specific antigen is unknown. Per-nucleotide qualities are absent, and no much larger clonotype sits a single base away. TCRbeta CDR3 regions were amplified from genomic DNA by means of the immunoSEQ Assay, a bias-controlled multiplex PCR. The authors' pipeline ran thus. Nucleated cell counts per sample were estimated from amplification of reference gene primers within the assay. Sequence reads were collapsed and filtered to measure the absolute abundance of every unique TCRbeta CDR3 rearrangement. Productive Simpson clonality was computed per sample as the square root of Simpson's diversity index over productive rearrangements. The immuneACCESS repertoire file appears here via TCRdb, limited to in-frame rearrangements. These files lack a portion of the clones; in checked studies, under half of the deficit traces to unresolved V genes, and the cause of the others is not known. V, J and clone size derive from that table, while D and trimming were established from the DNA sequence. The sample profile shows roughly 72,000 clones; about 90% of them were found once. Over 2% of the sample lies in the top ten.

The receptor chain draws on TRBV24-1 and TRBJ2-1, with a weak D call of TRBD1 (6 bases match). Sequencing used peripheral blood. This TCR derives from a human donor in a cohort sampled during active COVID-19. CDR3 sequence: CATSENLQGSANNEQFF. At the DNA level, the sequence is TGTGCCACCAGTGAAAATTTACAGGGCAGTGCGAACAATGAGCAGTTCTTC.